These 5 T cell receptor beta chains originate from one sample sequenced in a study of CD8 T cells in Susac syndrome. It was with random hexamers that 0.5 to 1 ug RNA was reverse transcribed. TCRdb recomputed calls from the immunoSEQ multiplex PCR reads with MiXCR, one row per CDR3 protein. Of about 140,000 distinct CDR3 sequences listed, 85% to 95% are singletons. The sample taken for sequencing was CD4+ T cells from PBMCs. These receptors originate from a human donor with multiple sclerosis.

CDR3 sequence (DNA): TGCAGCGTTGGATCAACTAATGAAAAACTGTTTTTT. Translating gives CSVGSTNEKLFF. The chain carries TRBV29-1 and TRBJ1-4, with D unclear. V gave up 4 bases and J gave up 0 bases, with 3 bases separating them. Germline loops: CDR1 SQVTM, CDR2 ANQGSEA. The CDR3 consists of 12 residues.

The chain carries TRBV7-2 and TRBJ2-3; 12 bases fit TRBD2. Trimming removed 4 bases from V and 4 bases from J; junction bases left unmatched: 6. This CDR3 is 16 amino acids long. Germline CDR1 and CDR2: SGHTA and FQGNSA. CDR3 bases: TGTGCCAGCAGCTCTCTAGCGGGGGGGTCTGCAGATACGCAGTATTTT. This translates into CASSSLAGGSADTQYF. Complete variable domain (other parts from reference TRBV7-2 and TRBJ2-3): GAGVSQSPSNKVTEKGKDVELRCDPISGHTALYWYRQSLGQGLEFLIYFQGNSAPDKSGLPSDRFSAERTGGSVSTLTIQRTQQEDSAVYLCASSSLAGGSADTQYFGPGTRLTVL.

This clonotype came up once. The rearrangement links TRBV6-2 or TRBV6-3 to TRBJ1-5; 12 bases line up with TRBD1. V lost 8 bases, J lost 1 base, and 12 bases stayed unmatched. This CDR3 spans 18 amino acids. Germline assignment: CDR1 MNHEY and CDR2 SVGEGT. CDR3 sequence (DNA): TGTGCCAGCTCAAAGTGGGGACAGGGGGCTAGGAGCAATCAGCCCCAGCATTTT. Residues: CASSKWGQGARSNQPQHF.

V is TRBV24-1 and J is TRBJ2-7; 10 bases agree with TRBD1. This CDR3 is 17 amino acids long. CDR1 KGHDR and CDR2 SFDVKD come from the germline V gene. Losses at the gene ends were 3 bases for V and 0 bases for J; bases not matched to a gene: 7. The CDR3 nucleotides read TGTGCCACCAGTGATACCGGGACAGGGGTGGGCTCCTACGAGCAGTACTTC. Its translation is CATSDTGTGVGSYEQYF.

The J gene is TRBJ2-6, the V gene TRBV5-1, with 8 bases aligning to TRBD2. The V gene end was trimmed by 0 bases and the J gene end by 4 bases; junction bases not matched to a gene: 9. CDR3 length equals 18 residues. Germline assignment: CDR1 SGHRS and CDR2 YFSETQ. CDR3 sequence reads: CASSLVPSGSEGANVLTF. For the CDR3, the DNA is TGCGCCAGCAGCTTGGTGCCTAGCGGGTCTGAGGGGGCCAACGTCCTGACTTTC.